The T cell receptor beta chain under discussion was sequenced for a study of blood T cell repertoires in COVID-19. Study-wide background: Nucleic acid was either cDNA or gDNA, and it came from T cells, B-cell-depleted T cells, or PBMCs.

Some clones are missing from TCRdb's copy, which holds only in-frame ones; the method was immunoSEQ multiplex PCR. The sample records 7,000 to 10,000 clones, roughly 88% being singletons. The CDR3 consists of 15 residues. V was pared by 3 bases and J by 4 bases, with 6 bases of the junction left unmatched. The germline V gene encodes CDR1 GTSNPN and CDR2 SVGIG (reference sequence). The clonotype was recovered from a woman in her 50s with active or convalescent COVID-19. Sequenced: peripheral blood. This rearrangement joins TRBV30 to TRBJ1-5; 10 bases match TRBD1. CDR3 loop: CAWSGQGDINQPQHF. The CDR3 DNA reads TGTGCCTGGAGCGGACAGGGGGATATAAATCAGCCCCAGCATTTT.